A selection of T cell receptor beta chains follows, all from one sample in a study of blood T cell repertoires in COVID-19. Libraries were prepared by immunoSEQ multiplex PCR; TCRdb keeps only in-frame clonotypes and omits some of them. The table records about 300,000 clones, 70% to 90% of them present only once. Sequenced material: PBMCs or T cells enriched from blood (not recorded which). The source of these receptors is a young woman who had recovered from COVID-19. CDR3s include the opening cysteine and the closing phenylalanine or tryptophan. Each record gives: V gene, D gene, clone size, J gene, CDR3 protein, CDR3 DNA. A D gene is named only where the DNA matches it firmly. Size tells how often a clone was seen (once, few, many) or the class of an expanded clone, and some rows leave it out.

TRBV9,-,-,TRBJ2-1,CASSASANSYNEQFF,TGTGCCAGCAGCGCAAGCGCGAACTCCTACAATGAGCAGTTCTTC
TRBV27,-,-,TRBJ2-2,CASRWRTGELFF,TGTGCCAGCCGTTGGCGGACCGGGGAGCTGTTTTTT
TRBV5-6,-,-,TRBJ1-5,CASSSTGHRGSNQPQHF,TGTGCCAGCAGCTCAACCGGACATAGGGGAAGCAATCAGCCCCAGCATTTT
TRBV11-2,TRBD1,-,TRBJ1-3,CASSWAGGPSGNTIYF,TGTGCCAGCAGCTGGGCAGGGGGCCCCTCTGGAAACACCATATATTTT
TRBV9,-,-,TRBJ1-1,CASSVENRDTEAFF,TGTGCCAGCAGCGTAGAAAACAGGGACACTGAAGCTTTCTTT
TRBV5-1,-,-,TRBJ1-5,CASSSDGQPNQPQHF,TGCGCCAGCAGCTCGGACGGACAGCCCAATCAGCCCCAGCATTTT
TRBV27,TRBD1,-,TRBJ1-2,CASSSRQGYGYTF,TGTGCCAGCAGTTCGAGACAGGGCTATGGCTACACCTTC
TRBV6-1,TRBD1,-,TRBJ1-5,CASSARDRGRNQPQHF,TGTGCCAGCAGTGCGAGGGACAGGGGGCGCAATCAGCCCCAGCATTTT
TRBV4-2,-,-,TRBJ1-3,CASSQDQAYTIYF,TGTGCCAGCAGCCAAGATCAGGCGTACACCATATATTTT
TRBV10-3,-,-,TRBJ1-2,CAIRQVQGLVGYTF,TGTGCCATCAGACAGGTCCAGGGCCTGGTGGGCTACACCTTC
TRBV4-3,-,-,TRBJ1-1,CASSQAGVGTEAFF,TGCGCCAGCAGCCAGGCAGGGGTAGGTACTGAAGCTTTCTTT
TRBV29-1,TRBD1,-,TRBJ1-2,CSVDLQPKIQGNYGYTF,TGCAGCGTTGACCTACAACCAAAAATACAGGGGAACTATGGCTACACCTTC
TRBV3-1/TRBV3-2,-,-,TRBJ2-5,CASSQDRGDRRTETQYF,TGTGCCAGCAGCCAAGATAGGGGGGACAGACGAACCGAGACCCAGTACTTC
TRBV5-4,TRBD1,-,TRBJ2-1,CASSSQQGAEGEQFF,TGTGCCAGCAGCTCTCAACAGGGGGCGGAGGGTGAGCAGTTCTTC
TRBV6-5,-,-,TRBJ1-5,CASNRGHMINQPQHF,TGTGCCAGCAATCGGGGACACATGATTAATCAGCCCCAGCATTTT
TRBV29-1,-,-,TRBJ1-2,CSVELQGYGYTF,TGCAGCGTTGAGCTTCAGGGGTATGGCTACACCTTC
TRBV4-1,-,-,TRBJ1-3,CASSQDGSSGNTIYF,TGCGCCAGCAGCCAAGATGGGAGCTCTGGAAACACCATATATTTT
TRBV5-8,TRBD1,few,TRBJ1-3,CASSTGDRVRGTIYF,TGTGCCAGCAGCACGGGTGACAGGGTCCGGGGCACCATATATTTT
TRBV10-3,-,-,TRBJ1-4,CAISQAATNEKLFF,TGTGCCATCAGCCAAGCCGCAACTAATGAAAAACTGTTTTTT
TRBV7-9,TRBD1,-,TRBJ1-2,CASSRWTGTRMEGYTF,TGTGCCAGCAGCCGATGGACAGGGACCAGAATGGAGGGCTACACCTTC
TRBV12-3/TRBV12-4,-,-,TRBJ1-2,CASSNRDTYGYTF,TGTGCCAGCAGTAACAGGGATACCTATGGCTACACCTTC
TRBV6-5,-,once,TRBJ2-3,CASRGILTDTQYF,TGTGCCAGCAGGGGCATTTTAACAGATACGCAGTATTTT
TRBV7-9,TRBD1,-,TRBJ2-7,CASSPRWQGDRYF,TGTGCCAGCAGCCCACGTTGGCAGGGGGATAGGTACTTC
TRBV21-1,-,-,TRBJ2-5,CASSKFLAGEQETQYF,TGTGCCAGCAGCAAATTTCTAGCGGGGGAACAAGAGACCCAGTACTTC
TRBV6-6,-,-,TRBJ1-2,CASSYDSSYYGYTF,TGTGCCAGCAGTTACGACAGCTCCTACTATGGCTACACCTTC
TRBV12-3/TRBV12-4,TRBD1,-,TRBJ1-2,CASSRTGVGYTF,TGTGCCAGCAGCAGGACAGGGGTTGGCTACACCTTC
TRBV7-3,TRBD1,-,TRBJ2-5,CASSPTGPQETQYF,TGTGCCAGCAGCCCGACAGGGCCTCAAGAGACCCAGTACTTC
TRBV7-9,-,-,TRBJ1-4,CASSLVKKNDMGEKLFF,TGTGCCAGCAGCTTAGTTAAGAAGAACGACATGGGTGAAAAACTGTTTTTT